A selection of T cell receptor beta chains follows, all from one sample in a study of PD-1 blockade in classical Hodgkin lymphoma. Produced via immunoSEQ multiplex PCR; TCRdb's table is partial and in-frame only. This table holds about 64,000 clones, about 90% found once. Here the sequenced sample was peripheral blood mononuclear cells (PBMCs), taken before the fourth cycle of nivolumab. These receptors were obtained from a human donor with classical Hodgkin lymphoma. The CDR3 runs from the conserved cysteine through the conserved F or W. Fields, in order: V gene, D gene, clone size, J gene, CDR3 protein, CDR3 DNA. The D gene is left open where the match is weak. Clone size, where shown, is once, few, many, or a class for clones that have expanded.

TRBV10-3,TRBD1,-,TRBJ1-5,CAISSGDRDQPQHF,TGTGCCATCAGTTCTGGGGACAGAGATCAGCCCCAGCATTTT
TRBV13,-,-,TRBJ2-7,CASSPDSNYEQYF,TGTGCCAGCAGCCCCGATAGTAACTACGAGCAGTACTTC
TRBV6-7,TRBD1,-,TRBJ1-1,CASSPGQEAFF,TGTGCCAGCAGTCCGGGACAGGAAGCTTTCTTT
TRBV11-2,TRBD2,-,TRBJ2-7,CASSLPRVWVAGTYEQYF,TGTGCCAGCAGCCTGCCCCGGGTGTGGGTAGCGGGGACCTACGAGCAGTACTTC
TRBV7-9,-,-,TRBJ1-2,CASSLATGGYTF,TGTGCCAGCAGCTTAGCCACTGGGGGCTACACCTTC
TRBV6-6,TRBD2,-,TRBJ2-7,CASESSRGGESYEQYF,TGTGCCAGCGAGTCCTCACGGGGGGGTGAGTCCTACGAGCAGTACTTC
TRBV5-6,-,-,TRBJ1-2,CASSSGRFYGYTF,TGTGCCAGCAGCTCCGGACGGTTTTATGGCTACACCTTC
TRBV5-4,-,-,TRBJ1-2,CASSLSQNGYGYTF,TGTGCCAGCAGCTTGTCTCAGAACGGCTATGGCTACACCTTC
TRBV19,-,few,TRBJ1-1,CASSIVGGNTEAFF,TGTGCCAGTAGTATAGTCGGGGGTAACACTGAAGCTTTCTTT
TRBV27,-,-,TRBJ1-1,CASSLLRIGYTEAFF,TGTGCCAGCAGTTTATTACGCATCGGATACACTGAAGCTTTCTTT
TRBV6-5,-,-,TRBJ2-5,CASSSWGGAKETQYF,TGTGCCAGCAGTTCCTGGGGCGGAGCTAAAGAGACCCAGTACTTC
TRBV27,TRBD1,-,TRBJ1-5,CASRPRTGLVNQPQHF,TGTGCCAGCAGACCAAGGACAGGTTTGGTCAATCAGCCCCAGCATTTT
TRBV12-5,-,-,TRBJ2-3,CASGLPGGTDTQYF,TGTGCTAGTGGTCTCCCGGGGGGCACAGATACGCAGTATTTT
TRBV6-5,-,-,TRBJ1-1,CASSYGTEAFF,TGTGCCAGCAGTTACGGGACTGAAGCTTTCTTT
TRBV11-2,-,-,TRBJ1-2,CASARVGYRYTF,TGTGCCAGCGCCCGGGTCGGCTACCGCTACACCTTC
TRBV6-5,TRBD1,-,TRBJ1-2,CASSYRQGGNYGYTF,TGTGCCAGCAGTTACCGACAGGGTGGTAACTATGGCTACACCTTC
TRBV5-1,TRBD2,-,TRBJ2-5,CASSLGLAGKETQYF,TGCGCCAGCAGCTTGGGTCTAGCGGGAAAAGAGACCCAGTACTTC
TRBV7-8,-,-,TRBJ2-7,CASSARGASYEQYF,TGTGCCAGCAGCGCCAGAGGAGCATCCTACGAGCAGTACTTC
TRBV2,-,-,TRBJ1-3,CASRRDHRFGNTIYF,TGTGCCAGCAGGCGGGACCATAGATTCGGAAACACCATATATTTT
TRBV5-4,-,-,TRBJ2-7,CAWDKGGDEQYF,TGTGCTTGGGACAAAGGTGGAGACGAGCAGTACTTC
TRBV6-6,-,-,TRBJ1-2,CASRSLGGVYGYTF,TGTGCCAGCAGATCCTTGGGCGGAGTCTATGGCTACACCTTC
TRBV25-1,-,-,TRBJ1-6,CASSGRGFSPLHF,TGTGCCAGCAGTGGCAGGGGTTTCTCACCCCTCCACTTT
TRBV5-1,-,-,TRBJ2-2,CASSITTGTNTGELFF,TGCGCCAGCAGCATAACGACAGGGACTAACACCGGGGAGCTGTTTTTT
TRBV6-1,-,-,TRBJ1-6,CASRESSYNSPLHF,TGTGCCAGCAGGGAGAGCTCCTATAATTCACCCCTCCACTTT
TRBV4-1,-,-,TRBJ1-1,CASSQSEDSYTEAFF,TGCGCCAGCAGCCAATCAGAAGACAGTTACACTGAAGCTTTCTTT
TRBV7-2,-,-,TRBJ1-3,CASSLDGTQNTIYF,TGTGCCAGCAGCTTAGATGGCACTCAGAACACCATATATTTT
TRBV19,-,-,TRBJ1-5,CASSRVENQPQHF,TGTGCCAGTAGTCGTGTTGAAAATCAGCCCCAGCATTTT
TRBV6-6,TRBD1,once,TRBJ1-5,CASSAGQGFNQPQHF,TGTGCCAGCAGTGCGGGACAGGGGTTCAATCAGCCCCAGCATTTT
TRBV7-9,TRBD1,-,TRBJ1-2,CASSSTGTGDGYTF,TGTGCCAGCAGCAGCACCGGGACAGGGGATGGCTACACCTTC
TRBV5-4,TRBD1,-,TRBJ1-2,CASSLAGQPYGYTF,TGTGCCAGCAGCTTGGCGGGACAGCCCTATGGCTACACCTTC
TRBV6-5,-,-,TRBJ1-5,CASSYARGGQPQHF,TGTGCCAGCAGTTACGCCCGCGGGGGTCAGCCCCAGCATTTT
TRBV9,TRBD1,once,TRBJ1-4,CASSAPSDRVNEKLFF,TGTGCCAGCAGCGCCCCCTCCGACAGGGTTAATGAAAAACTGTTTTTT
TRBV27,TRBD2,once,TRBJ2-7,CASSWGGGDSYEQYF,TGTGCCAGCAGTTGGGGGGGAGGGGACTCCTACGAGCAGTACTTC